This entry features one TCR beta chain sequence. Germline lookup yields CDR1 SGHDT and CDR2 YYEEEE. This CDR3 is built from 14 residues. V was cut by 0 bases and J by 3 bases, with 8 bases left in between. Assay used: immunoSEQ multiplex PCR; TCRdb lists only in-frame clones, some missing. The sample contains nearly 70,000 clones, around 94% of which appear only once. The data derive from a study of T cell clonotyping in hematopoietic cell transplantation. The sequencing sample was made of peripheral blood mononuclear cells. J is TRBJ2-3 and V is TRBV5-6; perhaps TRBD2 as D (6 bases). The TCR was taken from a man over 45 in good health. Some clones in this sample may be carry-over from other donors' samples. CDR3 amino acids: CASSLGLATDTQYF. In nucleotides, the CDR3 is TGTGCCAGCAGCTTGGGGCTAGCGACAGATACGCAGTATTTT.